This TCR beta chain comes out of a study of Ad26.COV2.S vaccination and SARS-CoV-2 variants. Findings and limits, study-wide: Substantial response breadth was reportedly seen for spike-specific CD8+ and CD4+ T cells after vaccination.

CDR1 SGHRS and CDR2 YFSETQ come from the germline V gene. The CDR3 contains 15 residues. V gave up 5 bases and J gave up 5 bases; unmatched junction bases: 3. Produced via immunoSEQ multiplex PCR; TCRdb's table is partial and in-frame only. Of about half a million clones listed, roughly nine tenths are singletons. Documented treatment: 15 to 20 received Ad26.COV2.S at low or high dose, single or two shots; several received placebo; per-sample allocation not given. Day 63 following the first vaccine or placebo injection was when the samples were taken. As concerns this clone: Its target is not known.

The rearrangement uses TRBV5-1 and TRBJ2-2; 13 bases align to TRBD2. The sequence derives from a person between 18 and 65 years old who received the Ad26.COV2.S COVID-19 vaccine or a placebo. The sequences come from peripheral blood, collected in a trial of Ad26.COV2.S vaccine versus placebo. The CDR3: CASRILAGGTGELFF. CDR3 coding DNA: TGCGCCAGCAGAATACTAGCGGGAGGGACCGGGGAGCTGTTTTTT.